This section outlines one TCR beta chain sequence together with its context. The same CDR3 is also encoded by other DNA sequences in this sample. Method: immunoSEQ multiplex PCR; TCRdb's copy keeps in-frame clones and lacks some. This table holds 25,000 to 35,000 clones, 80% to 90% found once. This record belongs to a study of control samples from healthy donors and cancer patients. V was clipped by 0 bases and J by 6 bases, with 5 bases between them. This CDR3 comprises 12 residues. Germline V gene sequence: CDR1 SGHAT, CDR2 FQNNGV. The sample taken for sequencing was PBMCs. The V gene is TRBV11-2, the J gene TRBJ1-2, with TRBD1 as a possible D gene (5 bases). This TCR was recovered from a woman aged 35 to 49 with lung cancer. The CDR3 reads CASSLEGDGYTF. DNA for the CDR3: TGTGCCAGCAGCTTAGAAGGGGATGGCTACACCTTC.